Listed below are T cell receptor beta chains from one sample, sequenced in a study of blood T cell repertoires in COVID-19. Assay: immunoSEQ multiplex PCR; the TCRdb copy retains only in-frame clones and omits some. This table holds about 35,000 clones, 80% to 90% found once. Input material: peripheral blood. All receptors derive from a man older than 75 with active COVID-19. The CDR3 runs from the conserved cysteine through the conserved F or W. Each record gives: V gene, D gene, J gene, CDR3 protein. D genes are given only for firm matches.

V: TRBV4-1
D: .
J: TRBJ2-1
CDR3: CASSQDYYNEQFF

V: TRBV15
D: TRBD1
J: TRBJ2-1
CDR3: CATSIRGRKNEQFF

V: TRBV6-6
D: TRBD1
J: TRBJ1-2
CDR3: CATGGQGAYYGYTF

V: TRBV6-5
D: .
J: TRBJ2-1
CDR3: CASSYPVVKEQFF

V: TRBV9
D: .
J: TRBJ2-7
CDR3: CASSNTGYSYEQYF

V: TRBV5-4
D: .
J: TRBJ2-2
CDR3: CASSLAAGNTGELFF

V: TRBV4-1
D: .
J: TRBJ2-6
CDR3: CASSQDHSAANVLTF

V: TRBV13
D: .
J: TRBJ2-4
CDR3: CASSSGPKNIQYF

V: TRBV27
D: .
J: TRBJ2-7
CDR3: CASSLLASYEQYF

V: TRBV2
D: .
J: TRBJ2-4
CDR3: CASSLDRKLAKNIQYF

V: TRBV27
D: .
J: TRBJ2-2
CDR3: CASSQNPSQTGRSGELFF

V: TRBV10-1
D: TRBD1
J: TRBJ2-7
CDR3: CASSDPRDRGSYEQYF

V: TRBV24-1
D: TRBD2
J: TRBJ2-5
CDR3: CATSRGGEETQYF

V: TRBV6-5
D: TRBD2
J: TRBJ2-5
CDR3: CASSYLGAPGGETQYF

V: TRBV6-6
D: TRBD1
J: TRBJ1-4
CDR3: CASKPDRATGEKLFF

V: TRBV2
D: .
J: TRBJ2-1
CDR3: CANGVVGSLNNEQFF

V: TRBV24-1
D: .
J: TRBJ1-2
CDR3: CATSVAGLNYGYTF

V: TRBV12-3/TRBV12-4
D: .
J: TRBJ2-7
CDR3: CASSLETSYEQYF

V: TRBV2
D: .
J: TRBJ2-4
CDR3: CASSEGSAGLTKNIQYF

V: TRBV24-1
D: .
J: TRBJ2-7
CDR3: CAAGNRYEQYF

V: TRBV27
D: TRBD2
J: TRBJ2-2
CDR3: CASSLRLAGLTGELFF

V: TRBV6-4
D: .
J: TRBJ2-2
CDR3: CASGMDSGTGELFF

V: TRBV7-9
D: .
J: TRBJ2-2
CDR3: CASSSTMNTGELFF

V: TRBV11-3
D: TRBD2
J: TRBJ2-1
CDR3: CASSVIAGGGNEQFF

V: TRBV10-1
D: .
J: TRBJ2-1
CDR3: CASSGQGLVPNEQFF

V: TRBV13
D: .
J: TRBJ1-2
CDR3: CASSLRQQGSYGYTF

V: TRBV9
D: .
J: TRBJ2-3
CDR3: CASSVVPWVQGTDTQYF

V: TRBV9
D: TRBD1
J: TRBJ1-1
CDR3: CASSPGTGRPWTEAFF

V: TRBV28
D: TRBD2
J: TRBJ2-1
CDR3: CASSFSSSGSNEQFF

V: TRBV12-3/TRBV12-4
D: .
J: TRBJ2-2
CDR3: CASSDRRTGELFF

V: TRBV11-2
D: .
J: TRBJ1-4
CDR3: CASSIGQSATNEKLFF

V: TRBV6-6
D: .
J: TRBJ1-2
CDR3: CASVPRDRDGYTF

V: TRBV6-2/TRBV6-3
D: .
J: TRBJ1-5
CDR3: CASSFREVHQPQHF

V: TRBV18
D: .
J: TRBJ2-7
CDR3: CASSSRTGSEQYF

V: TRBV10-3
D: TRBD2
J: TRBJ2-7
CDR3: CAISESSGKSYEQYF

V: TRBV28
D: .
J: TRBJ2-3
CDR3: CASTNTGESADTQYF

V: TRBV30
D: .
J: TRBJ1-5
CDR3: CAWSFGLSSEPQHF

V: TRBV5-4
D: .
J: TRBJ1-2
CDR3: CASSLSGGRVGYTF

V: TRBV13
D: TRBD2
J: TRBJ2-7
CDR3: CASSLGSVGGLAIGREQYF

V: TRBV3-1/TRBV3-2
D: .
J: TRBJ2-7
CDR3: CASSSLGVREQYF